This TCR beta chain is from a study of blood T cell repertoires in COVID-19. Study at large: Both acute and convalescent COVID-19 samples were obtained from the United States, Italy and Spain. From T cells, B-cell-depleted T cells, or PBMCs came the material, which was cDNA or gDNA.

TCRdb's table, derived via immunoSEQ multiplex PCR, lists solely in-frame clones and lacks some. The sample includes roughly 380,000 clones, roughly 80% of them seen just once. Germline CDR1 and CDR2: SGHDT and YYEEEE. The CDR3 length is 16 residues. V gave up 4 bases and J gave up 5 bases; unmatched junction bases: 14. This TCR derives from a human donor with acute or convalescent COVID-19. The donor label of this sample is uncertain. Specimen: peripheral blood. The V and J genes are TRBV5-6 and TRBJ2-5; 7 bases match TRBD2. CDR3 sequence reads: CASSESGISTRETQYF. CDR3 nucleotides: TGTGCCAGCAGCGAAAGCGGGATTAGTACTCGGGAGACCCAGTACTTC.